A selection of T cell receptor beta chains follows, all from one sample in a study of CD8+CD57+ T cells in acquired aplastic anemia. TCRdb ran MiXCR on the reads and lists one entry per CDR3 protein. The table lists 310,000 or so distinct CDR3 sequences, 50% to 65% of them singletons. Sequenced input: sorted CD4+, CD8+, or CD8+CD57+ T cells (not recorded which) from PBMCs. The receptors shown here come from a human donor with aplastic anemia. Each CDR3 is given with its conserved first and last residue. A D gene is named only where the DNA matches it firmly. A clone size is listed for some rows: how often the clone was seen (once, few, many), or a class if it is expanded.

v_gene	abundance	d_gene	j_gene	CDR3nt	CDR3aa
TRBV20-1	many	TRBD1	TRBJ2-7	TGCAGTGCTAGAGATGCGGGACAGGGGACCTACGAGCAGTACTTC	CSARDAGQGTYEQYF
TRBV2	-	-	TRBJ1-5	TGTGCCAGCAGTGAAGAGGCAGGCTACAATCAGCCCCAGCATTTT	CASSEEAGYNQPQHF
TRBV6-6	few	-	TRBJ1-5	TGTGCCAGCAGTTACTCGCGTCCGGAGGACCAGCATTTT	CASSYSRPEDQHF
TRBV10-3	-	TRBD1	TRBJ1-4	TGTGCCATCAGTTCTACCGGGACAGGGACTGAAAAACTGTTTTTT	CAISSTGTGTEKLFF
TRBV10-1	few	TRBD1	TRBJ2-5	TGCGCCAGCAGTGAGCATCAACAGGGGGACGAGACCCAGTACTTC	CASSEHQQGDETQYF
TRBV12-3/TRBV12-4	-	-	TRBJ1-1	TGTGCCAGCAGTTTAGACGTGGGCTCTTCGGCTTTCTTT	CASSLDVGSSAFF
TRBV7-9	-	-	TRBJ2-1	TGTGCCAGCAGCCTCGGGGCAGGGGACAATGAGCAGTTCTTC	CASSLGAGDNEQFF
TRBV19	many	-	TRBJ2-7	TGTGCCAGTAGTATTTCCGGGCGGATAGGCGAGCAGTACTTC	CASSISGRIGEQYF
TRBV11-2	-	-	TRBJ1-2	TGTGCCAGCAGCTTAGGAAGGACTCAGAACTATGGCTACACCTTC	CASSLGRTQNYGYTF
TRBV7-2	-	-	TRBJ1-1	TGTGCCAGCAGCTCGCTGGGGGTAGGGGCTTTCTTT	CASSSLGVGAFF
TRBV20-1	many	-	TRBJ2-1	TGCAGTGCTAGTAATCCGGGGACGAATGAGCAGTTCTTC	CSASNPGTNEQFF
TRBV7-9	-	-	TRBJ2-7	TGTGCCAGCAGCTTGAGCACCGATCGATCCTACGAGCAGTACTTC	CASSLSTDRSYEQYF
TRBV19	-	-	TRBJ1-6	TGTGCCAGTACTGGACAGTCCGATTCACCCCTCCACTTT	CASTGQSDSPLHF
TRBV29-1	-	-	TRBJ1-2	TGCAGCGTTGGAACCGGGTTAAACTATGGCTACACCTTC	CSVGTGLNYGYTF
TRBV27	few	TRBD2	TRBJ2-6	TGTGCCAGCAGTTTATCGGGGAGGGAGGCTGGGGCCAACGTCCTGACTTTC	CASSLSGREAGANVLTF
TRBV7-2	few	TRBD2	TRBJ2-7	TGTGCCAGCAGCGCCGGGACTAGCGGCTACGAGCAGTACTTC	CASSAGTSGYEQYF
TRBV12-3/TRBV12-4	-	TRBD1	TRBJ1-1	TGTGCCAGCAGTTCCTTCTACACAGGGGGCGTCGGTGAAGCTTTCTTT	CASSSFYTGGVGEAFF
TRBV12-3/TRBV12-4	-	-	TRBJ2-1	TGTGCCAGCAGGGAAAGGGGACGGAATGAGCAGTTCTTC	CASRERGRNEQFF
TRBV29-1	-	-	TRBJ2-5	TGCAGCGTTGGGCAGGGATGGGAGACCCAGTACTTC	CSVGQGWETQYF
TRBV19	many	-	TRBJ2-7	TGTGCCAGCAGCCGGACGGCGACCTACGAGCAGTACTTC	CASSRTATYEQYF
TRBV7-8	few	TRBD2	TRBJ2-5	TGTGCCAGCAGCTCTGGACTAGCGGGGCGAGCGGGTGAGACCCAGTACTTC	CASSSGLAGRAGETQYF
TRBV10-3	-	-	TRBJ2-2	TGTGCCATCAGCAGGCGAGAGGGGGACACCGGGGAGCTGTTTTTT	CAISRREGDTGELFF
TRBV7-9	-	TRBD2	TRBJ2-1	TGTGCCAGCAACGTTGGGACTAGCGGAAATGAGCAGTTCTTC	CASNVGTSGNEQFF
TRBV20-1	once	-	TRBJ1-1	TGCAGTGCTCGAGGACTGGGGTTGAACACTGAAGCTTTCTTT	CSARGLGLNTEAFF
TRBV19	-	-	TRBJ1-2	TGTGCCAGTAGGCTCCCATCAGGGGATTCGGCCGGCTACACCTTC	CASRLPSGDSAGYTF
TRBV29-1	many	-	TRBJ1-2	TGCAGCGTTGAGGCTGGGACTGCTTATGGCTACACCTTC	CSVEAGTAYGYTF
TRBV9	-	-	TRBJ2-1	TGTGCCAGCAGCTTAGACCCTTACAATGAGCAGTTCTTC	CASSLDPYNEQFF
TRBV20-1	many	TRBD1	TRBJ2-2	TGCAGTGCTAGTGGCAGGGGGCTTACCCCCGGGGAGCTGTTTTTT	CSASGRGLTPGELFF
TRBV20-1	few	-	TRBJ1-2	TGCAGTGCTCCCGTGGGGATGAATGGCTACACCTTC	CSAPVGMNGYTF
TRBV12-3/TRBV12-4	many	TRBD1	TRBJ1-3	TGTGCCAGCAGGCGGACAGGGGCTGGAAACACCATATATTTT	CASRRTGAGNTIYF
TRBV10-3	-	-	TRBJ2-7	TGTGCCACCAGTAGGGGTGCCCAGGCGGGCTCCTACGAGCAGTACTTC	CATSRGAQAGSYEQYF
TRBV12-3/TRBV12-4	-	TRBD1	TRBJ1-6	TGTGCCAGCAGTCGGACAGGGGCTTCACCCCTCCACTTT	CASSRTGASPLHF
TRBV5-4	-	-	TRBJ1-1	TGTGCCAGCAGCTTACAGGGTACGGCTGAAGCTTTCTTT	CASSLQGTAEAFF
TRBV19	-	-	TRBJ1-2	TGTGCCAGTACCGACAGAGCCGAGGGCTACACCTTC	CASTDRAEGYTF
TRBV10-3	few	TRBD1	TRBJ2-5	TGTGCCATCCGGGACAGGGAACAGACCCAGTACTTC	CAIRDREQTQYF
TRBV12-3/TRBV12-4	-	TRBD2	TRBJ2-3	TGTGCCAGCAGTTCGTCTACTAGCGGGAGGGCCAATACGCAGTATTTT	CASSSSTSGRANTQYF
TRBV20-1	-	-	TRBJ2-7	TGCAGTGTAGGGGCTTCCTACGAGCAGTACTTC	CSVGASYEQYF
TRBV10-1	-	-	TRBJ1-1	TGCGCCAGCAGTGAGTTCGAGGTGGGCACTGAAGCTTTCTTT	CASSEFEVGTEAFF
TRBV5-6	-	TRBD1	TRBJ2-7	TGTGCCAGCAGCGTCCCGACCGGGACAGGGAGGTACGAGCAGTACTTC	CASSVPTGTGRYEQYF
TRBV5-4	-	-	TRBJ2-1	TGTGCCAGCAGCTTGGGCGGGGCGGCTTCTCACAATGAGCAGTTCTTC	CASSLGGAASHNEQFF
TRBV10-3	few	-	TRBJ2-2	TGTGCCATCAGTGACGGGGCATCGGGGGAGCTGTTTTTT	CAISDGASGELFF
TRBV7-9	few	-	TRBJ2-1	TGTGCCAGCAGCCCCAAGTGGAATGAGCAGTTCTTC	CASSPKWNEQFF
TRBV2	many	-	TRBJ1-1	TGTGCCAGCAGTGAACGGTTGGTGAACACTGAAGCTTTCTTT	CASSERLVNTEAFF
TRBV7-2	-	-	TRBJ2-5	TGTGCCAGCAGCCCAGGGGGGGCTCAAGAGACCCAGTACTTC	CASSPGGAQETQYF
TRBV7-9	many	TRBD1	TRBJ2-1	TGTGCCAGCAGCCAGGGACAGGGGGCGTTTCGACGGGGGGAATCCCCGAGGTCCCTAAAGCAGTTCTTC	CASSQGQGAFRRGESPRSLKQFF
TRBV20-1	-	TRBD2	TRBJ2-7	TGCAGTGCTAGAGACGGGCGGGGGGTTAGCTCCTACGAGCAGTACTTC	CSARDGRGVSSYEQYF